Detailed here is one TCR beta chain. Its antigen is unidentified. Sequenced material consisted of expressed TCRB transcripts (all of the isolated RNA was reverse transcribed). TCRdb keeps only in-frame clones here, not all; method: immunoSEQ multiplex PCR. The table includes a few hundred thousand clones, 11% detected once. V gave up 8 bases and J gave up 10 bases, with 11 bases separating them. CDR1 and CDR2 (germline): SQVTM, ANQGSEA. The length of the CDR3 is 9 residues. These data are taken from a study of beta chain features in type 1 diabetes. Study results and limitations: Patients with Type 1 diabetes showed moderately but significantly shorter TCRB CDR3s in all four CD4+ subsets. Cells carrying high TCR expression could end up over-represented when cDNA is sequenced. Naive, central memory and regulatory TCRB repertoires appeared more similar among patients than healthy donors.

The TCR comes from a man aged 25-45 years with type 1 diabetes. Sequencing used naive CD4+ T cells from blood. The chain combines TRBV29-1 with TRBJ1-2; TRBD1 is a possible D gene (5 bases). DNA for the CDR3: TGCAGCACTGACAGAGACTACACCTTC. This codes for CSTDRDYTF.